These 20 T cell receptor beta chains came from one sample sequenced in a study of T cell responses to AZD1222 COVID-19 vaccine. TCRdb keeps only in-frame clones here, not all; method: immunoSEQ multiplex PCR. Among some 96,000 clones listed, around 84% were seen once. This specimen consisted of peripheral blood, obtained 28 days after the second AZD1222 dose. The receptors originated from an adult who received the AZD1222 COVID-19 vaccine.

This rearrangement joins TRBV5-6 to TRBJ1-5; D remains ambiguous. Germline V gene data show CDR1 as SGHDT and CDR2 as YYEEEE. The germline V and J ends were trimmed by 6 bases and 0 bases, with 10 bases remaining between them. The CDR3 runs 14 residues. Here the CDR3 reads CASTRWNSNQPQHF. The CDR3 DNA follows: TGTGCCAGCACCCGATGGAATAGCAATCAGCCCCAGCATTTT.

This clone was found once. The chain combines TRBV4-2 with TRBJ2-7; 10 nucleotides agree with TRBD2. CDR1 LGHNA and CDR2 YNFKEQ come from the germline V gene. The J segment lost 6 bases and the V segment lost 2 bases, leaving 7 bases of the junction unmatched. This CDR3 has 15 amino acids. This CDR3 reads CASSQQRGGIFEQYF. The DNA of the CDR3 is TGTGCCAGCAGCCAACAGCGGGGGGGCATCTTCGAGCAGTACTTC.

This chain joins TRBV7-2 and TRBJ2-7; TRBD1 aligns across 7 bases. Losses at the gene ends were 1 base for V and 6 bases for J; bases not matched to a gene: 3. This CDR3 region has 13 residues. The germline gives CDR1 SGHTA, CDR2 FQGNSA. CDR3 in amino acids: CASSLERGREQYF. The CDR3 nucleotides read TGTGCCAGCAGCTTAGAAAGGGGGCGCGAGCAGTACTTC.

The chain is built from TRBV18 and TRBJ1-1; tentative D call: TRBD1 (5 bases). Germline-derived CDR1 and CDR2 are KGHSH and LQKENI. V was trimmed by 3 bases and J by 1 base, leaving 12 bases between them. CDR3 length: 15 residues. CDR3 in DNA: TGTGCCAGCTCACCGGTGGCAGGGTGGAACACTGAAGCTTTCTTT. Encoded protein: CASSPVAGWNTEAFF.

This chain links TRBV28 with TRBJ2-4; D uncertain. The CDR3 is 13 amino acids. The germline CDR1 and CDR2 sequences are MDHEN and SYDVKM. The V and J ends lost 5 bases and 6 bases respectively, with 11 bases between them. In nucleotides, the CDR3 is TGTGCCAGCAGTCTTAGACCTAGAAACATTCAGTACTTC. It yields the protein CASSLRPRNIQYF.

The V and J genes are TRBV5-1 and TRBJ1-4, with D hard to call. CDR3 length: 18 amino acids. The ends were cut back, 5 bases at V and 0 bases at J, with 20 bases in the middle. Per the germline V gene, CDR1 is SGHRS and CDR2 is YFSETQ. CDR3 amino acids: CASRPAFPLIATNEKLFF. The CDR3, as DNA: TGCGCCAGCAGGCCCGCCTTTCCTCTTATTGCAACTAATGAAAAACTGTTTTTT.

This clone came up a few times. CDR3 nucleotide sequence: TGTGCCAGCAGCGTAGGAGGCGGGAGTGCGAGTGAGCAGTACTTC. It codes for CASSVGGGSASEQYF. The chain joins TRBV9 to TRBJ2-7; 7 bases map to TRBD2. Trimming cost V 0 bases and J 7 bases; bases outside gene matches: 10. The CDR3 length is 15 residues. Germline-derived CDR1 and CDR2 are SGDLS and YYNGEE.

This clone has just a few counts. This rearrangement joins TRBV7-9 to TRBJ1-6, with D uncertain. With 4 bases removed from V and 3 bases from J, the gap between germline ends came to 7 bases. The CDR3 has 14 residues. The germline CDR1 and CDR2 sequences are SEHNR and FQNEAQ (reference sequence). The CDR3, as DNA: TGTGCCAGCAGCTCAGGACTCTATAATTCACCCCTCCACTTT. It specifies CASSSGLYNSPLHF.

The V gene is TRBV7-2, the J gene TRBJ2-5, with TRBD2 matching 13 bases. V lost 3 bases to trimming and J lost 2 bases; unmatched junction nucleotides: 0. Germline loops: CDR1 SGHTA, CDR2 FQGNSA. The CDR3 consists of 15 residues. CDR3 residues: CASSLGLAGQETQYF. For the CDR3, the DNA is TGTGCCAGCAGCTTGGGACTAGCGGGGCAAGAGACCCAGTACTTC.

This clone has just a few counts. The chain employs TRBV3-1 (or the pseudogene TRBV3-2) and TRBJ1-6; 7 bases align to TRBD1. Trimming took 4 bases from V and 1 from J; bases not matched to a gene: 7. The germline V gene encodes CDR1 LGHDT and CDR2 YNNKEL (reference sequence). The CDR3 contains 17 residues. DNA of the CDR3: TGTGCCAGCAGCCCCCTTGGGACAGCATCCTATAATTCACCCCTCCACTTT. This codes for CASSPLGTASYNSPLHF.

This chain connects TRBV30 to TRBJ2-3, with 9 bases that match TRBD2. The CDR3 consists of 14 residues. The germline gives CDR1 GTSNPN, CDR2 SVGIG (reference sequence). CDR3 sequence (DNA): TGTGCAGGGAGCTGGCTAGCGGGAAGAGATACGCAGTATTTT. Amino acid sequence: CAGSWLAGRDTQYF.

The chain employs TRBV27 and TRBJ1-1; a weak D match, TRBD1 (5 bases). The CDR3 is 14 amino acids. Germline CDR1 and CDR2: MNHEY and SMNVEV (reference sequence). V lost 0 bases and J lost 2, with 7 bases in between. CDR3 sequence reads: CASSLSGVNTEAFF. The CDR3 region has the DNA TGTGCCAGCAGTTTATCGGGGGTTAACACTGAAGCTTTCTTT.

V usage is TRBV5-1 and J usage is TRBJ2-5, with D unclear. The CDR3 extends over 12 amino acids. Between the trimmed V and J ends, which lost 2 bases and 2 bases, there was a span of 4 bases. Per germline, CDR1 SGHRS and CDR2 YFSETQ. The CDR3 loop is CASSFGQETQYF. In DNA, the CDR3 is TGCGCCAGCAGCTTTGGTCAAGAGACCCAGTACTTC.

This clone was found once. This chain links TRBV5-6 with TRBJ1-4; D gene ambiguous. The germline V gene encodes CDR1 SGHDT and CDR2 YYEEEE. V was cut by 2 bases and J by 7 bases, with 15 bases left in between. The CDR3 is 15 amino acids. In nucleotides, the CDR3 is TGTGCCAGCAGCTTAGCGGCGGCAGCACCTGAAAAACTGTTTTTT. Protein sequence: CASSLAAAAPEKLFF. Together with reference TRBV5-6 and TRBJ1-4, the CDR3 gives the full variable domain: DAGVTQSPTHLIKTRGQQVTLRCSPKSGHDTVSWYQQALGQGPQFIFQYYEEEERQRGNFPDRFSGHQFPNYSSELNVNALLLGDSALYLCASSLAAAAPEKLFFGSGTQLSVL.

The V and J genes are TRBV6-5 and TRBJ1-1; D is perhaps TRBD1 (5 bases). Germline V gene lookup returns CDR1 MNHEY and CDR2 SVGAGI. V was trimmed by 7 bases and J by 4 bases, leaving 13 bases between them. The CDR3 loop spans 13 amino acids. CDR3 protein: CASTPGGGTEAFF. The DNA for the CDR3 is TGTGCCAGCACCCCCGGGGGGGGCACTGAAGCTTTCTTT.

The chain is built from TRBV7-2 and TRBJ1-1; 7 nucleotides agree with TRBD1. This CDR3 has 15 residues. The germline CDR1 and CDR2 sequences are SGHTA and FQGNSA. The V gene end was trimmed by 5 bases and the J gene end by 7 bases; junction bases not matched to a gene: 13. The CDR3: CASSPGGGARSEAFF. The CDR3 nucleotides read TGTGCCAGCAGCCCAGGGGGAGGGGCGCGCAGTGAAGCTTTCTTT.

The V call is TRBV29-1, the J call TRBJ2-7, with D perhaps matching TRBD2 (6 bases). The CDR3 consists of 12 residues. V lost 1 base and J lost 6, with 10 bases in between. Germline V gives CDR1 SQVTM, CDR2 ANQGSEA. The CDR3 DNA is TGCAGCGTTGAAGCTGGAGGGCGCGAGCAGTACTTC. Translation: CSVEAGGREQYF.

The chain couples TRBV10-2 to TRBJ2-7; no firm D call. V was pared by 8 bases and J by 2 bases, with 10 bases between. The CDR3 is 12 amino acids. Germline V lookup: CDR1 WSHSY, CDR2 SAAADI. This CDR3 reads CASSVYTYEQYF. The CDR3 DNA reads TGCGCCAGCTCGGTCTATACCTACGAGCAGTACTTC.

The chain uses TRBV6-6 and TRBJ2-7; 8 nucleotides line up with TRBD1. The CDR3 is 14 residues long. V dropped 2 bases and J dropped 5; count of bases not matched to a gene: 5. Germline values: CDR1 MNHNY, CDR2 SVGAGI (reference sequence). CDR3 in amino acids: CASSYVAGGNEQYF. In DNA form, the CDR3 reads TGTGCCAGCAGTTACGTGGCAGGGGGCAACGAGCAGTACTTC.

The chain recombines TRBV9 with TRBJ2-5; the D gene is possibly TRBD2 (7 bases). V gave up 4 bases and J gave up 5 bases, with 30 bases separating them. This CDR3 spans 19 amino acids. Germline lookup yields CDR1 SGDLS and CDR2 YYNGEE. The CDR3 DNA reads TGTGCCAGCAGCCCCCGTGGGGGGGCCGTGATTGAGTTCATGGAGACCCAGTACTTC. Translated: CASSPRGGAVIEFMETQYF.